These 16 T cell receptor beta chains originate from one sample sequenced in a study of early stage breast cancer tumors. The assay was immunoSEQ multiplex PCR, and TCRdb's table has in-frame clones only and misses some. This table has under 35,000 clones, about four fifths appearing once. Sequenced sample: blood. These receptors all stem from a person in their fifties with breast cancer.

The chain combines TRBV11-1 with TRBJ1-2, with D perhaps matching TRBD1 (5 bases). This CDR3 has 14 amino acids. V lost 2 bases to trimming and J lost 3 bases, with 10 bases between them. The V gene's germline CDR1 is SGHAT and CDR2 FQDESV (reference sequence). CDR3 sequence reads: CASSLNSGDYGYTF. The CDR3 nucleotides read TGTGCCAGCAGCTTAAATTCGGGGGACTATGGCTACACCTTC.

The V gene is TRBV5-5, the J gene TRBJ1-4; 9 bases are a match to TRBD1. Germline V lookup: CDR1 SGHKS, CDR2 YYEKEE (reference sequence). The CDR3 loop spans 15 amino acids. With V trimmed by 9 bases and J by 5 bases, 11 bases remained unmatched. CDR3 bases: TGTGCCACATCATTTAACAGGGGGCTCAATGAAAAACTGTTTTTT. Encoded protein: CATSFNRGLNEKLFF.

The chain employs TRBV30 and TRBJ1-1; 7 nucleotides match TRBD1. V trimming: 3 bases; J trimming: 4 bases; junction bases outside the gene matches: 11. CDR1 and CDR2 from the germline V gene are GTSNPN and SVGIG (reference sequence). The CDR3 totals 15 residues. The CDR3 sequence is CAWRKGGRVITEAFF. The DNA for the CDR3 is TGTGCCTGGAGGAAAGGGGGCAGGGTGATCACTGAAGCTTTCTTT.

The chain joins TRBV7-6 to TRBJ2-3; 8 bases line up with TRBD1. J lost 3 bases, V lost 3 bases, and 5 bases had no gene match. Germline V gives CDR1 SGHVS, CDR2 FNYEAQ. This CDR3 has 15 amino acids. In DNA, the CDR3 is TGTGCCAGCAGCTTTGCGACAGGGGCAACAGATACGCAGTATTTT. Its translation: CASSFATGATDTQYF.

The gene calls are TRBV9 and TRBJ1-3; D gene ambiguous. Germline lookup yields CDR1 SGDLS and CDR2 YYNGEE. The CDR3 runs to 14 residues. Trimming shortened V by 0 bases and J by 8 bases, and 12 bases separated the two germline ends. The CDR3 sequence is CASSVEGKVDTIYF. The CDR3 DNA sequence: TGTGCCAGCAGCGTAGAGGGAAAGGTGGACACCATATATTTT.

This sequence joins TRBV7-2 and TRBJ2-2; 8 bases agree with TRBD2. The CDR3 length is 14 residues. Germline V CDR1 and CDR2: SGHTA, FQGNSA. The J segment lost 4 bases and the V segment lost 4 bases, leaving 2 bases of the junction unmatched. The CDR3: CASSWTSPTGELFF. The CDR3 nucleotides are TGTGCCAGCAGCTGGACTAGCCCCACCGGGGAGCTGTTTTTT. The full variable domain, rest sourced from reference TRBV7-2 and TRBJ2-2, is GAGVSQSPSNKVTEKGKDVELRCDPISGHTALYWYRQSLGQGLEFLIYFQGNSAPDKSGLPSDRFSAERTGGSVSTLTIQRTQQEDSAVYLCASSWTSPTGELFFGEGSRLTVL.

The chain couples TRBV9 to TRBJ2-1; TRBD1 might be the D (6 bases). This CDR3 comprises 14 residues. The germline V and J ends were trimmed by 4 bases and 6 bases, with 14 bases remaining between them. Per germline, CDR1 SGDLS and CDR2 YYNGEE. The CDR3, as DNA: TGTGCCAGCAGCACCCGGGACAAGAGCAATGAGCAGTTCTTC. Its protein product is CASSTRDKSNEQFF.

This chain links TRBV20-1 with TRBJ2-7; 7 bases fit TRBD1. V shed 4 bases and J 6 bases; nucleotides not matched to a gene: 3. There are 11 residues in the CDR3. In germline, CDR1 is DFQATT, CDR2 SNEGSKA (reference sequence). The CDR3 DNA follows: TGCAGTGCTAAACAGGGGCTCGAGCAGTACTTC. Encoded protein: CSAKQGLEQYF.

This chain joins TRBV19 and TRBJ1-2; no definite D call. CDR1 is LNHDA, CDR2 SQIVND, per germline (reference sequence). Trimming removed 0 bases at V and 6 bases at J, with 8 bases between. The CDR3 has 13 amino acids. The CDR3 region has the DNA TGTGCCAGTAGTATAGACACTATTAATGGCTACACCTTC. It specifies CASSIDTINGYTF.

CDR3 residues: CASSRLQRHEQFF. For the CDR3, the DNA is TGTGCCAGCAGCAGATTGCAGAGGCATGAGCAGTTCTTC. The chain combines TRBV7-2 with TRBJ2-1; no reliable D call. The V end lost 5 bases, the J end lost 8 bases, and 13 bases lay between the germline ends. Germline V gives CDR1 SGHTA, CDR2 FQGNSA. The CDR3 covers 13 residues.

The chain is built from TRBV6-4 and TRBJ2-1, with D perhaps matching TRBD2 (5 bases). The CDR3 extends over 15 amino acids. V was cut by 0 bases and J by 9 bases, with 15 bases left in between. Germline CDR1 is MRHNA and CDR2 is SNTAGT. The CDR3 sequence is CASSDSALGRAEQFF. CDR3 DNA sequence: TGTGCCAGCAGTGACTCGGCCCTTGGGAGAGCTGAGCAGTTCTTC.

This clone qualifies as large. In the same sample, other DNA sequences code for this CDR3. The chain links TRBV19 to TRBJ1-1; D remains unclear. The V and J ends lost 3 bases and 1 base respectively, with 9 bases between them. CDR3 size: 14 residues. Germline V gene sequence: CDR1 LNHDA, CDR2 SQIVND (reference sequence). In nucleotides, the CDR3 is TGTGCCAGTAGTATTGGGCGGGGGAACACTGAAGCTTTCTTT. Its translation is CASSIGRGNTEAFF.

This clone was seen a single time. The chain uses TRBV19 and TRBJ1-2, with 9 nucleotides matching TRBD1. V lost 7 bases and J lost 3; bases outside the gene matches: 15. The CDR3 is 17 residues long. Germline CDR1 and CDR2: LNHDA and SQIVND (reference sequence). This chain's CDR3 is CASKKDPSGQGDYGYTF. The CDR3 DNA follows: TGTGCCAGTAAAAAGGATCCTTCGGGACAGGGTGACTATGGCTACACCTTC.

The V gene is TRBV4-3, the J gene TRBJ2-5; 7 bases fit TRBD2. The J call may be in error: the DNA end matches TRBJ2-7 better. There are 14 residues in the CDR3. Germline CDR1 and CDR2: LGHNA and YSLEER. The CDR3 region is CASSQSSGPYEQYF. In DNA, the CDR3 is TGCGCCAGCAGCCAGAGTAGCGGGCCTTACGAGCAGTACTTC.

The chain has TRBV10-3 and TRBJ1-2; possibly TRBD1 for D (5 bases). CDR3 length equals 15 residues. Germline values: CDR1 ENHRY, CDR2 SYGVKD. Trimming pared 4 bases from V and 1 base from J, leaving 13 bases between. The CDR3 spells CAISAGQGINYGYTF. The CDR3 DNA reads TGTGCCATCAGTGCCGGGCAGGGAATTAACTATGGCTACACCTTC.

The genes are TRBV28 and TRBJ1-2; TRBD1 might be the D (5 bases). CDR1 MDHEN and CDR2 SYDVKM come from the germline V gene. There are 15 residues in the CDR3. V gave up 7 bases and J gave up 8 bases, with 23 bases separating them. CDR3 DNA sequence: TGTGCCAGCACCGCCGGAGGGGCAGTTAAGGGCGGCTACACCTTC. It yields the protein CASTAGGAVKGGYTF.